A single sample gave rise to the 5 T cell receptor beta chains below, sequenced in a study of T cells expressing NK-cell markers. Reanalyzing the 5' RACE reads, TCRdb keeps one entry per CDR3 protein, without DNA. Recorded for this sample: more than 250,000 distinct CDR3 sequences. Input material: blood T cells: a sorted CD56 or NKG2C T cell subset, CD4+ or CD8+ T cells, or bulk PBMC T cells (not recorded which). These receptors were taken from a man aged 18-30 years in good health.

The J gene is TRBJ2-5, the V gene TRBV5-1. The CDR3 extends over 11 amino acids. Germline CDR1 SGHRS, CDR2 YFSETQ. CDR3 amino acids: CASSQEQGMYF. The variable domain in full, completed from reference TRBV5-1 and TRBJ2-5, reads KAGVTQTPRYLIKTRGQQVTLSCSPISGHRSVSWYQQTPGQGLQFLFEYFSETQRNKGNFPGRFSGRQFSNSRSEMNVSTLELGDSALYLCASSQEQGMYFGPGTRLLVL.

This rearrangement joins TRBV11-3 to TRBJ2-1; TCRdb reports TRBD1, a call that lacks DNA to check it against. This CDR3 is 13 amino acids long. CDR1 and CDR2 (germline): SGHNT, YENEEA. The CDR3 sequence is CASSIQGGHEQFF. Filled out from reference TRBV11-3 and TRBJ2-1, the complete variable domain reads EAGVVQSPRYKIIEKKQPVAFWCNPISGHNTLYWYLQNLGQGPELLIRYENEEAVDDSQLPKDRFSAERLKGVDSTLKIQPAELGDSAVYLCASSIQGGHEQFFGPGTRLTVL.

The chain is built from TRBV19 and TRBJ1-2; with no DNA, the TCRdb D assignment of TRBD1 cannot be verified. The germline V gene encodes CDR1 LNHDA and CDR2 SQIVND (reference sequence). CDR3 length equals 17 residues. CDR3 amino acids: CASSPTPGSGPNYGYTF.

The chain is built from TRBV5-1 and TRBJ2-5; without DNA, the TCRdb call of TRBD1 cannot be checked. Germline V gene sequence: CDR1 SGHRS, CDR2 YFSETQ. The CDR3 runs 16 residues. CDR3 loop: CASSPRGSGFQETQYF.

This chain joins TRBV11-1 and TRBJ2-1; the D gene TCRdb calls, TRBD2, cannot be checked with no DNA. CDR3 length equals 20 residues. CDR1 is SGHAT and CDR2 is FQDESV in the germline V gene (reference sequence). CDR3 sequence reads: CASSLRRTSGSLTPYNEQFF.